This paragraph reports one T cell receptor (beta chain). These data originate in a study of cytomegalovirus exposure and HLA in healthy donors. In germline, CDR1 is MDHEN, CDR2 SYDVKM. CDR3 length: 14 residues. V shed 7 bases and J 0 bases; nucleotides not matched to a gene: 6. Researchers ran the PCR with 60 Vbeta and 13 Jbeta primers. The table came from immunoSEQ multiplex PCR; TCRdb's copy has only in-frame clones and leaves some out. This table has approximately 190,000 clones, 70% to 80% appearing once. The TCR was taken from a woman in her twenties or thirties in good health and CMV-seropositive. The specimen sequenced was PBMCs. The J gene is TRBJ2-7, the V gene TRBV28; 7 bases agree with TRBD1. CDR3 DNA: TGTGCCAGCACCCCAGGGGGTAGCTCCTACGAGCAGTACTTC. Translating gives CASTPGGSSYEQYF.